What follows describes a single TCR beta chain. Antigen unknown. This CDR3 region has 15 residues. Germline lookup yields CDR1 MNHEY and CDR2 SVGAGI. V was pared by 6 bases and J by 8 bases, with 10 bases of the junction left unmatched. Specified time point: peripheral blood 6 weeks after treatment start. The study collected 1 to 8 samples per patient, pretreatment and on-treatment. A spike-in of synthetic TCR analog templates was added to each PCR. The assay was immunoSEQ multiplex PCR, and TCRdb's table has in-frame clones only and misses some. The top ten clones hold 10% of a sample with 30,000 to 45,000 clones, 84% of them seen once. This sample stems from a study of PD-L1 blockade in urothelial cancer. General observations from the study: Pretreatment TCR clonality in blood under the median foretold superior survival. For durable-benefit patients, tumor-associated blood clones expanded more at 3 weeks.

Here the sequenced sample was PBMCs, taken around atezolizumab (anti-PD-L1) treatment. This TCR was recovered from a man aged 35-49 years with urothelial cancer. The rearrangement links TRBV6-5 to TRBJ1-4; TRBD1 matches 9 bases. The CDR3 loop reads CASRETGGAVEKLFF. CDR3 in DNA: TGTGCCAGCAGGGAGACAGGGGGGGCGGTCGAAAAACTGTTTTTT.